The table lists the clone carrying this T cell receptor (beta chain) with many counts. Antigen specificity is unknown. TCRdb recomputed calls from the 5' RACE reads with MiXCR, one row per CDR3 protein. The data show about 470,000 distinct CDR3 sequences, with roughly 23% seen just once and under 15% held by the top ten. The data belong to a study of T-cell memory formation after mild COVID-19. Study at large: Clustering of TCRs was largely donor specific.

The length of the CDR3 is 17 residues. V was pared by 6 bases and J by 6 bases, with 26 bases between. Germline V lookup: CDR1 ENHRY, CDR2 SYGVKD. Study-wide findings and caveats: Detection of some responders pre-infection suggested pre-existing cross-reactive memory T cells participated. For second-wave clones that peaked at day 37, SARS-CoV-2 specificity went unverified.

Specimen: PBMCs or a T cell subset sorted from them (not recorded which). This chain uses TRBV10-3 with TRBJ2-5; D might be TRBD1 or TRBD2, each matching 5 bases. The receptor was isolated from an adult woman who had mild COVID-19 (a few samples of this study predate the infection). Cell type and time point are not known. The CDR3 reads CAIRRASERHGTQTQYF. CDR3 DNA sequence: TGTGCCATCAGGCGGGCCTCGGAGCGGCATGGGACGCAGACCCAGTACTTC.